Following are 8 T cell receptor beta chains from one sample sequenced in a study of cytotoxic CD8 clonotypes in ibrutinib-treated CLL. Profiling relied on immunoSEQ multiplex PCR, and the TCRdb table lists in-frame clones only, not all of them. The sample yields 45,000 to 70,000 clones, approximately 60% seen once. Sequencing was performed on PBMCs, taken after 24 months of ibrutinib treatment. Receptor source: a human donor with chronic lymphocytic leukemia.

The chain is built from TRBV6-5 and TRBJ2-5; 11 bases map to TRBD2. The trim removed 2 bases at V and 0 bases at J, leaving 2 bases unmatched. In germline, CDR1 is MNHEY, CDR2 SVGAGI. The CDR3 has 16 amino acids. The CDR3 DNA reads TGTGCCAGCAGTTACCGGACTAGCGGGCACCAAGAGACCCAGTACTTC. This gives the protein CASSYRTSGHQETQYF.

This clone was recorded many times. This chain joins TRBV19 and TRBJ2-4; the match to TRBD1 covers 7 bases. Germline V gene lookup returns CDR1 LNHDA and CDR2 SQIVND (reference sequence). The junction had 4 bases not matched to a gene; V was cut back by 5 bases and J by 0 bases. The CDR3 is made up of 15 amino acids. Here the CDR3 DNA reads TGTGCCAGTAGTGCCGGGACAGTAGCCAAAAACATTCAGTACTTC. Protein product: CASSAGTVAKNIQYF.

This clone was recorded a few times. The chain couples TRBV19 to TRBJ1-1; D is unresolved. V was clipped by 7 bases and J by 8 bases, with 14 bases between them. There are 12 residues in the CDR3. Germline V gene data show CDR1 as LNHDA and CDR2 as SQIVND (reference sequence). CDR3 DNA sequence: TGTGCCAGTATGGGCGTTAGTCCCGAAGCTTTCTTT. It yields the protein CASMGVSPEAFF.

The sample holds many counts of this clone. The chain joins TRBV6-1 to TRBJ1-4; D remains unclear. This CDR3 comprises 16 residues. Per germline, CDR1 MNHNS and CDR2 SASEGT. V was shortened by 1 base and J by 8 bases, with 17 bases between the two germline ends. The chain's CDR3 is CASSEGFVGFWEKLFF. The CDR3 DNA follows: TGTGCCAGCAGTGAAGGTTTCGTGGGGTTCTGGGAAAAACTGTTTTTT.

This chain uses TRBV15 with TRBJ2-5, with 10 bases that match TRBD1. The J segment lost 4 bases and the V segment lost 3 bases, leaving 11 bases of the junction unmatched. This CDR3 region has 17 residues. Germline assignment: CDR1 LNHNV and CDR2 YYDKDF (reference sequence). CDR3 sequence (DNA): TGTGCCACCAGCAGGGGGACAGGGGATGACTTGTTAGAGACCCAGTACTTC. Protein: CATSRGTGDDLLETQYF.

This chain connects TRBV6-1 to TRBJ1-3, with TRBD1 as a possible D gene (6 bases). Looked up from germline, CDR1 is MNHNS and CDR2 is SASEGT. CDR3 size: 14 residues. V gave up 8 bases and J gave up 2 bases, with 13 bases separating them. The CDR3 region is CASHLRGPGNTIYF. CDR3 bases: TGTGCCAGCCACCTCAGGGGCCCTGGAAACACCATATATTTT.

This clone appeared a few times. The rearrangement uses TRBV28 and TRBJ1-1; TRBD1 might be the D (5 bases). V gave up 2 bases and J gave up 4 bases, with 17 bases separating them. Germline V gives CDR1 MDHEN, CDR2 SYDVKM. This CDR3 is 16 amino acids long. This CDR3 reads CASSLMVGVGGTEAFF. The CDR3 DNA reads as TGTGCCAGCAGTTTAATGGTAGGGGTCGGGGGCACTGAAGCTTTCTTT.

This clone has a handful of counts. The same CDR3 is also encoded by other DNA sequences in this sample. V usage is TRBV7-9 and J usage is TRBJ2-7, with no clear D. CDR1 is SEHNR and CDR2 is FQNEAQ in the germline V gene (reference sequence). Between the trimmed V and J ends, which lost 5 bases and 1 base, there was a span of 6 bases. The CDR3 consists of 12 residues. This CDR3 is CASSPSSYEQYF. CDR3 DNA: TGTGCCAGCAGCCCTAGTTCCTACGAGCAGTACTTC.